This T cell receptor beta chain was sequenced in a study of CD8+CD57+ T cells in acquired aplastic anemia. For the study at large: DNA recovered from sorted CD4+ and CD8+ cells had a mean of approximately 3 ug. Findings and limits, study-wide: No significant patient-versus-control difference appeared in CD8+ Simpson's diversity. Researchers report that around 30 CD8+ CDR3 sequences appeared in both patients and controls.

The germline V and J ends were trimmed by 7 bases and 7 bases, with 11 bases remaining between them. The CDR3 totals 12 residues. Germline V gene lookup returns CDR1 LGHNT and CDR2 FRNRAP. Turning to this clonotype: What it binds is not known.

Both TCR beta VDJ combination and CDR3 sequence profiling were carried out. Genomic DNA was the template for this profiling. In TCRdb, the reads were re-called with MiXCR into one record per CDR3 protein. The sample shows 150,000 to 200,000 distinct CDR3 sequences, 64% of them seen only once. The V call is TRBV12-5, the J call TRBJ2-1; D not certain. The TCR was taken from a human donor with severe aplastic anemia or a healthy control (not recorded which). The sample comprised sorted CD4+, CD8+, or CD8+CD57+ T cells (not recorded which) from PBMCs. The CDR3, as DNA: TGTGCTAGTGCCCTTAGCTGGAATGAGCAGTTCTTC. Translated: CASALSWNEQFF.